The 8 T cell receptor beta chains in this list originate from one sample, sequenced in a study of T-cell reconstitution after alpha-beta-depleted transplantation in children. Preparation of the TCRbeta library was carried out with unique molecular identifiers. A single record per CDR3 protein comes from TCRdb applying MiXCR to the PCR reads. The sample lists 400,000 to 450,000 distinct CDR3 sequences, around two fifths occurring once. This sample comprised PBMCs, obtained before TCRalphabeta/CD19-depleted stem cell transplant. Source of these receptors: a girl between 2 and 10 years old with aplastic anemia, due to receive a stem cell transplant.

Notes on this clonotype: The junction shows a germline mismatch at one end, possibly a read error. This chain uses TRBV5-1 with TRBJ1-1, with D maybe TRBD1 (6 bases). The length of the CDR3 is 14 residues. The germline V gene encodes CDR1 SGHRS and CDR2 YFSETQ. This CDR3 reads CASSLVGQNSEAFF. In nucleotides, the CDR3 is TGCGCCAGCAGCTTGGTTGGACAGAACTCTGAAGCTTTCTTT.

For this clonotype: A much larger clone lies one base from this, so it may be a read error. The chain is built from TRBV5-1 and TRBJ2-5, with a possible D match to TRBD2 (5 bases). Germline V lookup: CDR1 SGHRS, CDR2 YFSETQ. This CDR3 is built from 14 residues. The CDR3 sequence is CASSTGRGEDTQYF. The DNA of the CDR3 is TGCGCCAGCAGCACTGGACGGGGAGAAGACACCCAGTACTTC.

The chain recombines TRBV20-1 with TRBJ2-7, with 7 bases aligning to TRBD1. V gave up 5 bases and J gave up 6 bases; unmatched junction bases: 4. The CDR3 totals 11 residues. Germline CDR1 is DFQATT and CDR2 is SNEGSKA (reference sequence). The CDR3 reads CSARTGFEQYF. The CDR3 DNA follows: TGCAGTGCTCGGACAGGTTTCGAGCAGTACTTC.

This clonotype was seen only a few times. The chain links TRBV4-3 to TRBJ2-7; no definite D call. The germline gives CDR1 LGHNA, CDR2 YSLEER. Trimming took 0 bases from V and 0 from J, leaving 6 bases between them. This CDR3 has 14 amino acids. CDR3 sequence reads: CASSQEHPSYEQYF. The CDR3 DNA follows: TGCGCCAGCAGCCAAGAGCACCCCTCCTACGAGCAGTACTTC.

DNA of the CDR3: TGCAGTGCTAGGAGACAGCTCGAGGTAGCTTTCTTT. It encodes CSARRQLEVAFF. The V and J genes are TRBV20-1 and TRBJ1-1; D is perhaps TRBD1 (5 bases). The V end lost 3 bases, the J end lost 10 bases, and 15 bases lay between the germline ends. The CDR3 covers 12 residues. Looked up from germline, CDR1 is DFQATT and CDR2 is SNEGSKA (reference sequence).

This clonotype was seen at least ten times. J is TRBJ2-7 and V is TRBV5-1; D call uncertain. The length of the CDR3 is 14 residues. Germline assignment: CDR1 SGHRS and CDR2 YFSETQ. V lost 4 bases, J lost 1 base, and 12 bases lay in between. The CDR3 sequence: CASSMFDTSYEQYF. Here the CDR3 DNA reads TGCGCCAGCAGCATGTTCGACACGTCCTACGAGCAGTACTTC.

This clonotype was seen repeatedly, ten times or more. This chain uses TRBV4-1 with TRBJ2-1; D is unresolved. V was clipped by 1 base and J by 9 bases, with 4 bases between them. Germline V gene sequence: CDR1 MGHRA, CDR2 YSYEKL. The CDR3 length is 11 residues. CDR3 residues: CASSQGGEQFF. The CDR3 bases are TGCGCCAGCAGCCAAGGAGGTGAGCAGTTCTTC.

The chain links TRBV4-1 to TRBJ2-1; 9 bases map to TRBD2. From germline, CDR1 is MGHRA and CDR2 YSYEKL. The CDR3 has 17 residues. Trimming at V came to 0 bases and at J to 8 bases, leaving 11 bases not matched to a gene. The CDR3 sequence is CASSQDRWSGGLDEQFF. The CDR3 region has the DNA TGCGCCAGCAGCCAAGATAGGTGGAGCGGGGGGTTGGATGAGCAGTTCTTC.